This TCR beta chain was documented in a study of shared clonotypes between healthy human individuals. In the naive CD8 group, cells lacked CD45RO and were positively selected for CCR7, so terminally differentiated effector memory CD45RA+ cells were left out. Each of the donors was a healthy adult who was HIV-negative and had not had a recent acute infection or vaccination. Germline V gives CDR1 MGHRA, CDR2 YSYEKL. The germline V and J ends were trimmed by 0 bases and 0 bases, with 8 bases remaining between them. The CDR3 consists of 15 residues. Study-wide findings and caveats: Naive subsets generally exceeded memory subsets in estimated richness.

Using immunoSEQ multiplex PCR, the repertoire was profiled, and TCRdb retains in-frame clones only, with some absent. The repertoire holds millions of clones, with approximately 94% as singletons. Details on this clone: The antigen remains unidentified.

This sequence originates from a man between 18 and 35 years old in good health. This rearrangement joins TRBV4-1 to TRBJ2-5; D is ambiguous. Specimen: naive CD8+ T cells sorted from blood. In DNA form, the CDR3 reads TGCGCCAGCAGCCAAGACCGACGTAACCAAGAGACCCAGTACTTC. This gives the protein CASSQDRRNQETQYF.